This T cell receptor (beta chain) was sequenced in a study of blood T cell repertoires in COVID-19 (TCRdb year 2020). For the study in its entirety: Samples from collaborators originated in the United States, Italy and Spain and spanned both the acute and convalescent phases of COVID-19. The material from the prospective study consisted of cDNA or gDNA derived from T cells, B-cell-depleted T cells, or PBMCs. Deeply sampled blood TCRbeta repertoires from subjects exposed to, actively infected with, or recovered from COVID-19 were included in the dataset. The repertoires were released in a freely available public database intended as a resource for research on the immune response to SARS-CoV-2. Samples were obtained from the ongoing ImmuneRACE study (first 160 participants) and from over 1,000 subjects provided by 6 global collaborators. Nearly every sample came with metadata listing a de-identified subject ID, COVID-19 status, age in years and sex. HLA class I and class II types, where available, came from metadata supplied by the sample provider rather than from assay-based typing.

Worth noting for this clone: Its recognized antigen is unknown. Base qualities are not at hand, and no much larger clone is one base apart.

General findings and caveats noted by the study authors: The quantity of clinical and demographic metadata differed by source and by participant and was supplied without curation.

V sheds 7 bases and J sheds 0 bases, leaving 7 bases between their ends. The CDR3 measures 13 amino acids from cysteine to phenylalanine. Only the CDR3 DNA is retained, 39 bases long and in frame from the first base. TCRbeta CDR3 regions were amplified from genomic DNA by means of the immunoSEQ Assay, a bias-controlled multiplex PCR. The paper's data handling went like this. Nucleated cell counts per sample were estimated from amplification of reference gene primers within the assay. To quantify the absolute abundance of each unique TCRbeta CDR3 rearrangement, sequence reads were collapsed and filtered. For each sample, productive Simpson clonality was calculated by taking the square root of Simpson's diversity index across productive rearrangements. What TCRdb holds here is the immuneACCESS table cut down to in-frame rearrangements. Part of the clones is not present; checked against another copy, under half of the missing clones reflect an unresolved V gene, and the others are unexplained. Clone size and V and J calls were adopted from that table, with D and trimming inferred from the DNA. The sample table contains some 310,000 clones; only one count was recorded for almost 90% of them. Under 1.1% of the sample rests with the top ten.

In Seattle, one collaborating source enrolled patients while the infection was active and tracked those patients longitudinally over the course of disease. The collaborating institutions used their own protocols to collect whole blood in K2EDTA tubes. Collaborator samples were shipped for TCRbeta analysis as frozen whole blood, isolated PBMCs, or DNA extracted from either sample type. The sample was peripheral blood. The sequence came from a woman aged 40 to 50 with COVID-19, enrolled during active disease. The sequence links TRBV12-3 or TRBV12-4 to TRBJ2-4; the D gene assignment is ambiguous. CDR3 protein: CASTNIAKNIQYF. In nucleotide form, the sequence is TGTGCCAGCACTAATATAGCCAAAAACATTCAGTACTTC.